Below, one T cell receptor (beta chain) is given with its context. This sample was included in a study of blood T cell repertoires in COVID-19. Study overall: PBMCs, B-cell-depleted T cells, or T cells were the source of the cDNA or gDNA that made up the material.

Germline V gene lookup returns CDR1 MNHNS and CDR2 SASEGT. V was cut by 0 bases and J by 7 bases, with 7 bases left in between. The CDR3 is 12 amino acids. Some clones are missing from TCRdb's copy, which holds only in-frame ones; the method was immunoSEQ multiplex PCR. The sample lists 55,000 to 65,000 clones; approximately 90% were seen once. This chain connects TRBV6-1 to TRBJ2-7, with D possibly TRBD2 on 6 matching bases. Sequencing input: peripheral blood. The clonotype was recovered from a human donor with active COVID-19. The donor label of this sample is uncertain. The DNA for the CDR3 is TGTGCCAGCAGTGAAGCCCGGGGGGAGCAGTACTTC. Its translation: CASSEARGEQYF.